These 6 T cell receptor beta chains originate from one sample sequenced in a study of blood T cell repertoires in COVID-19. Clones were sequenced by immunoSEQ multiplex PCR, and TCRdb holds only the in-frame ones, with some missing. The sample has 150,000 to 200,000 clones, approximately 80% seen once. Sequencing was performed on PBMCs or T cells enriched from blood (not recorded which). All receptors derive from a woman aged 60-75 years who had recovered from COVID-19.

This clone has at least ten counts. The J gene is TRBJ2-7, the V gene TRBV10-1; maybe TRBD2 (6 bases). This CDR3 contains 10 residues. Per the germline V gene, CDR1 is WNHNN and CDR2 is SYGVQD (reference sequence). V was shortened by 9 bases and J by 5 bases, with 8 bases between the two germline ends. CDR3 sequence (DNA): TGCGCCAGGGAGGGAAACGAGCAGTACTTC. It encodes CAREGNEQYF.

The gene calls are TRBV5-1 and TRBJ2-1; D possibly corresponds to TRBD2 (5 bases). The CDR3 spans 15 residues. Trimming pared 4 bases from V and 0 bases from J, leaving 11 bases between. The germline V gene has CDR1 SGHRS and CDR2 YFSETQ. The CDR3 loop reads CASSPGEISYNEQFF. In DNA form, the CDR3 reads TGCGCCAGCAGCCCCGGGGAGATCTCCTACAATGAGCAGTTCTTC.

The chain is built from TRBV27 and TRBJ2-7; D might be TRBD2 (6 bases). Germline V gene lookup returns CDR1 MNHEY and CDR2 SMNVEV (reference sequence). The CDR3 loop spans 15 amino acids. The V gene lost 7 bases and the J gene lost 2 bases, with 18 bases spanning the gap. CDR3 protein: CASNYVGRHPYEQYF. CDR3 coding DNA: TGTGCCAGCAACTATGTGGGGAGGCATCCCTACGAGCAGTACTTC.

This clone was seen only a few times. The J gene is TRBJ1-1, the V gene TRBV6-2 or TRBV6-3, with a weak D call TRBD1 (5 bases). Germline V gene data show CDR1 as MNHEY and CDR2 as SVGEGT. V was trimmed by 2 bases and J by 1 base, leaving 14 bases between them. This CDR3 region has 16 residues. The CDR3 sequence: CASSYGGDGGNTEAFF. The DNA for the CDR3 is TGTGCCAGCAGTTACGGTGGGGACGGGGGGAACACTGAAGCTTTCTTT.

The gene calls are TRBV7-3 and TRBJ1-3; D gene unclear. Germline V CDR1 and CDR2: SGHTA, FQGTGA. Trimming stripped 2 bases from V and 10 bases from J, with 12 bases between. CDR3 length equals 13 residues. For the CDR3, the DNA is TGTGCCAGCAGCTTAGGACCGAGCGGGACCATATATTTT. As protein: CASSLGPSGTIYF.

This chain links TRBV3-1 (or the pseudogene TRBV3-2) with TRBJ2-7, with 11 bases that match TRBD2. CDR3 size: 13 residues. Germline trimming cut 4 bases from V and 5 bases from J; bases unmatched to any gene: 1. Germline CDR1 is LGHDT and CDR2 is YNNKEL (reference sequence). CDR3 residues: CASSLAGGNEQYF. CDR3 nucleotides: TGTGCCAGCAGCCTAGCGGGGGGGAACGAGCAGTACTTC.